The present T cell receptor beta chain was sequenced within a study of blood T cells in healthy people across ages (dated by TCRdb to 2014 to 2015). For the wider study: In model experiments, roughly one uniquely barcoded TCR beta cDNA molecule per two T cells was captured by template switching. Using deep sequencing normalized with unique cDNA molecular identifiers, the study measured how TCR beta repertoire diversity changes with age. The donors were split into four age groups: young (average around 16 years), middle-aged (about 40), aged (more than 60) and long-lived (roughly 88). To avoid experimental bias, donors of different ages were spread randomly across the sequencing lanes. The study analyzed two additional independent replicas of 1 million unique cDNA reads from the same blood draw for two donors, one aged 18 to 29 and one aged 80 or older.

The donors were roughly 40 Caucasian individuals from Russia, aged about 6 to 100 years, who were systemically healthy. Each donor gave 9.5 to 10 milliliters of peripheral blood, drawn into EDTA-treated Vacutainer tubes. Ficoll-Paque density-gradient centrifugation was used to isolate PBMCs, with at least 6 million per sample. Trizol reagent was used to extract total RNA from PBMCs, with at least 5.5 micrograms per sample. The percentages of naive CD45RAhigh/CD27high T cells were determined by flow cytometry on a PBMC aliquot from every donor. Library construction relied on 5' RACE. The listed sequencing device is Illumina HiSeq 2500. A second PCR of about 7 to 12 cycles was run with a J-beta primer mix and a sample-barcoded 5' primer. A unique molecular identifier was introduced onto each TCR beta cDNA molecule by a template-switch 5' adaptor carrying 12 random nucleotides. At least 2.5 million CDR3-containing paired-end reads were obtained from each sample. The Mint cDNA synthesis kit, primed by a TRBC-specific oligonucleotide, was used to synthesize first-strand cDNA from all RNA. Following uracil-DNA glycosylase treatment, all cDNA underwent a first 18-cycle PCR with the universal primers M1SS and BC2_uni_R. The original pipeline was this. Each sample was normalized by randomly selecting 1 million high-quality reads, each carrying a distinct molecular identifier. Reads with shared molecular identifiers were discarded instead of being binned into consensus sequences. CDR3 identification, clonotype clustering and error correction used MiTCR with a Q25 quality threshold and the strictest error-elimination algorithm. A nonparametric unseen species model using Euler transformation provided a lower-bound estimate of total TCR beta diversity. TCRdb reprocessing: public reads trimmed at Q25 with fastp, clones called with MiXCR, in-frame beta chains kept. A single entry per CDR3 protein holds the most common genes and DNA from its merged rows. The V and J calls here are based on TCRdb, not the publication. The sample table holds fewer than 700,000 distinct CDR3 sequences, of which around 48% were seen once. Just under 25% of the sample lies in the top ten.

For CDR1 and CDR2, the germline V gene (reference sequence) lists DFQATT and SNEGSKA. The CDR3 goes from the cysteine to the phenylalanine over 13 residues. CDR3 DNA only is kept here, 39 bases in frame from base 1. V is trimmed back by 6 bases and J by 2 bases, and the junction contains 6 bases that no gene match accounts for. Findings and caveats that apply to the study as a whole: The CMV infection status of donors was not known, potentially confounding age-related changes in expanded clonotypes. As age increased, observed TCR beta diversity per million T cells dropped in a roughly linear way, and a significant reduction was already evident by age roughly 36. The long-lived group showed more naive CD4+ T cells, fewer expanded clones and increased TCR diversity than the aged group, suggesting age selection. Because profiling used bulk unsorted PBMCs, naive and antigen-experienced compartments could not be compared conclusively. Total diversity estimates from one million sequenced T cells were considered lower bounds and underestimates. Observed TCR beta diversity correlated strongly with the percentage of naive T cells measured by flow cytometry.

This clonotype has only a few counts. Its antigen is still unknown. Base-call qualities are not available, and no considerably larger clone is one nucleotide away. Material for sequencing was blood. The rearranged segments are TRBV20-1 and TRBJ2-5, and TRBD1 aligns with 7 junction nucleotides. The clonotype was recovered from a man older than 75 in good health. The CDR3 protein is CSARQGTQETQYF. The DNA is TGCAGTGCGCGACAGGGTACACAAGAGACCCAGTACTTC.